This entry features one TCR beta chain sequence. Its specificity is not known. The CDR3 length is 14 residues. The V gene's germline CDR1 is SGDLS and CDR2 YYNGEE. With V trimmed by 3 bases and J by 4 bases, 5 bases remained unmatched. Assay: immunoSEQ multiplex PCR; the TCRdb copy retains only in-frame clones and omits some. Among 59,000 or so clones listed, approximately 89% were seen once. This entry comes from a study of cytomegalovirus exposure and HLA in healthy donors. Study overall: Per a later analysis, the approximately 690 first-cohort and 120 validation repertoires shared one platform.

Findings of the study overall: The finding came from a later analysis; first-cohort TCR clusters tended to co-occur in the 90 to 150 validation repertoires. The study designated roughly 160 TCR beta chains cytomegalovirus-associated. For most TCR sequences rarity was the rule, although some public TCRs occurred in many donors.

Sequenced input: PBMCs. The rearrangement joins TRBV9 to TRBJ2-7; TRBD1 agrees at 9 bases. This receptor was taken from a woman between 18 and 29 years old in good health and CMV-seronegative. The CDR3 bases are TGTGCCAGCAGCGCGACAGGGGGTATTTACGAGCAGTACTTC. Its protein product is CASSATGGIYEQYF.